This passage covers 5 T cell receptor beta chains from one sample sequenced in a study of blood T cell repertoires in COVID-19. Libraries were prepared by immunoSEQ multiplex PCR; TCRdb keeps only in-frame clonotypes and omits some of them. The data hold about 250,000 clones, with around 81% observed a single time. The source material was peripheral blood. Receptor source: a man aged 45-65 years with active or convalescent COVID-19.

V usage is TRBV19 and J usage is TRBJ1-2, with D uncertain. The ends were cut back, 3 bases at V and 2 bases at J, with 4 bases in the middle. Germline values: CDR1 LNHDA, CDR2 SQIVND (reference sequence). This CDR3 comprises 12 residues. The CDR3: CASSIQNYGYTF. The CDR3 bases are TGTGCCAGTAGTATTCAGAACTATGGCTACACCTTC.

This clone was detected only once. The chain links TRBV2 to TRBJ1-5; D perhaps matches TRBD1 (5 bases). The CDR3 has 14 residues. Per germline, CDR1 SNHLY and CDR2 FYNNEI. V lost 3 bases and J lost 5, with 11 bases in between. This chain's CDR3 is CASSEVGRDQPQHF. DNA of the CDR3: TGTGCCAGCAGTGAGGTAGGCAGGGATCAGCCCCAGCATTTT.

The chain joins TRBV5-1 to TRBJ1-2; weak D call: TRBD1 (6 bases). CDR1 SGHRS and CDR2 YFSETQ come from the germline V gene. V lost 0 bases and J 8 bases, leaving 17 bases between the germline ends. There are 15 residues in the CDR3. CDR3 nucleotides: TGCGCCAGCAGCTTGGAGCCTCAGGGGTCGGAGGGCTACACCTTC. This sequence encodes CASSLEPQGSEGYTF.

This clone was counted only a few times. The J gene is TRBJ2-7, the V gene TRBV30, with 8 bases lining up with TRBD1. V was clipped by 5 bases and J by 1 base; unmatched bases: 4. Germline V lookup: CDR1 GTSNPN, CDR2 SVGIG (reference sequence). The CDR3 has 13 residues. The CDR3 sequence: CAWQGAGSYEQYF. The CDR3 DNA is TGTGCCTGGCAGGGGGCTGGGTCCTACGAGCAGTACTTC.

The J gene is TRBJ1-2, the V gene TRBV29-1; D might be TRBD1 (5 bases). The CDR3 extends over 10 amino acids. Germline CDR1 reads SQVTM; CDR2 reads ANQGSEA. Trimming stripped 4 bases from V and 8 bases from J, with 8 bases between. The CDR3 reads CSVAGKGYTF. Written as DNA, the CDR3 is TGCAGCGTTGCAGGGAAGGGCTACACCTTC.